This entry lists 30 T cell receptor beta chains sequenced from one sample in a study of blood T cells in healthy people across ages. The second PCR ran 7 to 11 cycles with a sample-barcoded 5' primer and J-beta primers. A single record per CDR3 protein comes from TCRdb applying MiXCR to the 5' RACE reads. The data show 1.5 million to 1.9 million distinct CDR3 sequences, about 42% seen once. The specimen sequenced was blood. These receptors were obtained from a woman aged 18-29 years in good health.

V is TRBV5-1 and J is TRBJ1-1; perhaps TRBD1 as D (6 bases). From germline, CDR1 is SGHRS and CDR2 YFSETQ. V was pared by 1 base and J by 0 bases, with 16 bases between. CDR3 length: 17 amino acids. The CDR3: CASSLLAGGPLNTEAFF. DNA for the CDR3: TGCGCCAGCAGCTTGCTAGCCGGGGGCCCCCTGAACACTGAAGCTTTCTTT.

This chain connects TRBV27 to TRBJ2-3; maybe TRBD2 (6 bases). V lost 2 bases and J lost 7, with 10 bases in between. The CDR3 totals 13 residues. Germline CDR1 MNHEY, CDR2 SMNVEV (reference sequence). The CDR3 spells CASSLRAGNTQYF. Written as DNA, the CDR3 is TGTGCCAGCAGTTTACGGGCGGGAAATACGCAGTATTTT.

This clonotype was observed a few times. One junction end disagrees with the germline gene, perhaps due to a read error. This sequence joins TRBV15 and TRBJ2-7; TRBD2 agrees at 13 bases. The CDR3 spans 15 residues. Germline assignment: CDR1 LNHNV and CDR2 YYDKDF (reference sequence). Here the CDR3 DNA reads TGTGCCATCAGCAGACGGACTAGCGGGAGCTACGAGCAGTACTTC. Amino acid sequence: CAISRRTSGSYEQYF.

The V gene is TRBV6-5, the J gene TRBJ2-2; no clear D. Trimming left V 0 bases short and J 8 bases short, with 13 bases between. CDR3 length: 15 residues. Germline V lookup: CDR1 MNHEY, CDR2 SVGAGI. The CDR3 DNA reads as TGTGCCAGCAGTTACTCGAGTGGTCTCTCAGGGGAGCTGTTTTTT. Its protein product is CASSYSSGLSGELFF.

This clonotype occurred many times. The rearrangement links TRBV4-1 to TRBJ1-2; 9 nucleotides align to TRBD1. Germline assignment: CDR1 MGHRA and CDR2 YSYEKL. V lost 3 bases and J lost 4; bases outside the gene matches: 6. CDR3 length: 15 amino acids. CDR3 in amino acids: CASSHAGQGVYGYTF. The CDR3 DNA sequence: TGCGCCAGCAGCCATGCGGGACAGGGTGTCTATGGCTACACCTTC.

This clonotype occurred a few times. V gene TRBV20-1 combines with J gene TRBJ1-1, with a possible D match to TRBD1 (6 bases). Germline assignment: CDR1 DFQATT and CDR2 SNEGSKA (reference sequence). V lost 5 bases and J 5 bases, leaving 18 bases between the germline ends. This CDR3 is built from 14 residues. The CDR3 nucleotides are TGCAGTGCTTCCCCCAAGGGGGTATGGACTGAAGCTTTCTTT. It translates to CSASPKGVWTEAFF.

About this clonotype itself: One end of the junction is discordant with germline, which a read error may explain. The CDR3 region is CASSPRSGSYEQFF. The CDR3 region has the DNA TGTGCTAGCAGCCCCCGCAGCGGGAGCTATGAGCAGTTCTTC. The chain is built from TRBV7-7 and TRBJ2-1, with 8 bases identical to TRBD2. Per the germline V gene, CDR1 is SSHAT and CDR2 is FNYEAQ (reference sequence). The CDR3 covers 14 residues.

The gene calls are TRBV12-3 or TRBV12-4 and TRBJ2-3; 7 bases are a match to TRBD2. With 5 bases clipped from V and 0 bases from J, the junction kept 5 bases outside the gene matches. The length of the CDR3 is 15 residues. The CDR3 DNA follows: TGTGCCAGCAGTCACGGACTAGAAAGCACAGATACGCAGTATTTT. Protein product: CASSHGLESTDTQYF.

The J gene is TRBJ2-3, the V gene TRBV9, with TRBD2 matching over 9 bases. This CDR3 region has 16 residues. The germline V gene encodes CDR1 SGDLS and CDR2 YYNGEE. Trimming at V came to 2 bases and at J to 2 bases, leaving 6 bases not matched to a gene. The CDR3 DNA sequence: TGTGCCAGCAGCGTGGTGCGGGGGGGAAACACAGATACGCAGTATTTT. This sequence encodes CASSVVRGGNTDTQYF.

A few counts support this clonotype. CDR3 in amino acids: CASSRDLAEQETQYF. In nucleotides, the CDR3 is TGTGCCAGCAGCCGAGATCTAGCGGAGCAAGAGACCCAGTACTTC. The gene calls are TRBV7-9 and TRBJ2-5; TRBD2 matches 7 bases. V shed 5 bases, J shed 2 bases, and the junction held 8 bases outside the gene matches. This CDR3 contains 15 residues. The germline V gene has CDR1 SEHNR and CDR2 FQNEAQ (reference sequence). Full variable domain (remainder filled in from reference TRBV7-9 and TRBJ2-5): DTGVSQNPRHKITKRGQNVTFRCDPISEHNRLYWYRQTLGQGPEFLTYFQNEAQLEKSRLLSDRFSAERPKGSFSTLEIQRTEQGDSAMYLCASSRDLAEQETQYFGPGTRLLVL.

In this sample, this clonotype turned up a few times. The chain links TRBV29-1 to TRBJ2-1; D perhaps matches TRBD1 (6 bases). Germline V CDR1 and CDR2: SQVTM, ANQGSEA. The CDR3 runs to 16 residues. Trimming shortened V by 6 bases and J by 0 bases, and 18 bases separated the two germline ends. CDR3 nucleotides: TGCAGCGTCTTGCTTCGGACAGAGAGCTCCTACAATGAGCAGTTCTTC. Its translation is CSVLLRTESSYNEQFF.

This chain joins TRBV30 and TRBJ1-4, with D possibly being TRBD1 (6 bases). V lost 5 bases, J lost 0 bases, and 10 bases lay in between. Germline V gene data show CDR1 as GTSNPN and CDR2 as SVGIG (reference sequence). The CDR3 runs 14 residues. The DNA of the CDR3 is TGTGCCTGGCGGGGGGCTCCAACTAATGAAAAACTGTTTTTT. Residues: CAWRGAPTNEKLFF.

The table lists this clonotype with a few counts. The chain recombines TRBV6-1 with TRBJ1-5; D unclear. Trimming took 3 bases from V and 0 from J, leaving 9 bases between them. The germline V gene has CDR1 MNHNS and CDR2 SASEGT. CDR3 length: 15 residues. DNA for the CDR3: TGTGCCAGCAGTGACCGGCACGGTAGCAATCAGCCCCAGCATTTT. It translates to CASSDRHGSNQPQHF.

V usage is TRBV27 and J usage is TRBJ2-1; 9 bases map to TRBD1. Germline V gene lookup returns CDR1 MNHEY and CDR2 SMNVEV (reference sequence). V trimming: 4 bases; J trimming: 5 bases; junction bases outside the gene matches: 12. The CDR3 has 17 residues. This CDR3 is CASSSIPGTGRHNEQFF. The CDR3 DNA sequence: TGTGCCAGCAGTTCAATCCCCGGGACAGGGAGGCACAATGAGCAGTTCTTC.

CDR3 sequence (DNA): TGCAGTGCTAAGGCCCGAGGCCAAGAGACCCAGTACTTC. Amino acid sequence: CSAKARGQETQYF. This rearrangement joins TRBV20-1 to TRBJ2-5, with no clear D. In germline, CDR1 is DFQATT, CDR2 SNEGSKA (reference sequence). There are 13 residues in the CDR3. V lost 4 bases, J lost 1 base, and 10 bases lay in between.

This clonotype was seen only a few times. CDR3 protein: CASSFVSSAAYGYTF. As DNA, the CDR3 is TGTGCCAGCAGTTTTGTCTCTTCGGCGGCTTATGGCTACACCTTC. This chain joins TRBV28 and TRBJ1-2; D not certain. Per the germline V gene, CDR1 is MDHEN and CDR2 is SYDVKM. Trimming shortened V by 3 bases and J by 5 bases, and 16 bases separated the two germline ends. CDR3 length: 15 amino acids.

To note about this clonotype: Compared with germline, one end of the junction differs, possibly owing to a read error. The chain combines TRBV4-2 with TRBJ2-5; D assignment may be TRBD1 or TRBD2 (5 bases each). The CDR3 is 16 residues long. Germline values: CDR1 LGHNA, CDR2 YNFKEQ. The CDR3 DNA sequence: TGCGCCAGCAGCCAAGATCGTGACAGCGGCAGAGAGACCCAGTACTTC. Translated, it gives CASSQDRDSGRETQYF.

This clonotype was recorded a few times. The gene calls are TRBV7-9 and TRBJ2-3; D perhaps matches TRBD1 (5 bases). CDR1 is SEHNR, CDR2 FQNEAQ, per germline (reference sequence). V dropped 1 base and J dropped 9 bases, with 8 bases sitting between them. The CDR3 consists of 12 residues. CDR3 residues: CASSLVQGTQYF. The CDR3 DNA follows: TGTGCCAGCAGCTTAGTCCAGGGCACGCAGTATTTT.

Worth noting for this clonotype: A read error may account for a junction end that differs from germline. The V and J genes are TRBV13 and TRBJ2-7; D is ambiguous. The CDR3 sequence is 16 residues long. Germline V gene sequence: CDR1 PRHDT, CDR2 FYEKMQ (reference sequence). CDR3 loop: CASSPDGIGLTYEQNF. For the CDR3, the DNA is TGTGCCAGCAGCCCCGATGGAATAGGTTTGACCTACGAGCAGAACTTC.

This clonotype was recorded only once. The chain links TRBV12-3 or TRBV12-4 to TRBJ1-1; TRBD1 agrees at 7 bases. V lost 4 bases to trimming and J lost 5 bases; unmatched junction nucleotides: 10. CDR3 length equals 15 residues. Here the CDR3 DNA reads TGTGCCAGCAGTTCATACCGGGACAGACAAACTGAAGCTTTCTTT. Protein: CASSSYRDRQTEAFF.

This clonotype was counted a single time. The CDR3 sequence is CAIKGQGGSTQYF. DNA of the CDR3: TGTGCTATTAAGGGGCAGGGGGGGAGTACGCAGTATTTT. V gene TRBV28 combines with J gene TRBJ2-3; D may correspond to TRBD1 or TRBD2 (7 bases each). The germline CDR1 and CDR2 sequences are MDHEN and SYDVKM. There are 13 residues in the CDR3.

Only a few counts were recorded for this clonotype. The chain couples TRBV6-5 to TRBJ2-2; 8 bases align to TRBD2. Germline values: CDR1 MNHEY, CDR2 SVGAGI. The CDR3 spans 14 residues. The junction had 2 bases not matched to a gene; V was cut back by 2 bases and J by 6 bases. The CDR3 sequence: CASSYDGRAGELFF. Written as DNA, the CDR3 is TGTGCCAGCAGTTACGACGGGAGGGCCGGGGAGCTGTTTTTT.

This clonotype came up a few times. The V and J genes are TRBV20-1 and TRBJ2-3; D is undetermined. CDR1 and CDR2 (germline): DFQATT, SNEGSKA (reference sequence). The CDR3 covers 13 residues. V dropped 2 bases and J dropped 2 bases, with 8 bases sitting between them. In DNA form, the CDR3 reads TGCAGTGCTAGAAACAGATTCACAGATACGCAGTATTTT. Its translation: CSARNRFTDTQYF.

The chain combines TRBV7-2 with TRBJ2-1, with 7 bases aligning to TRBD1. This CDR3 contains 14 residues. After removal of 5 bases from V and 15 bases from J, the junction contained 16 bases not matched to a gene. The germline CDR1 and CDR2 sequences are SGHTA and FQGNSA. CDR3 protein: CASSHRSEGAFGFF. The CDR3 DNA is TGTGCCAGCAGCCACCGTAGTGAGGGGGCCTTTGGGTTCTTC.

This clonotype has only a few counts. V gene TRBV4-1 combines with J gene TRBJ1-2; a weak D match, TRBD1 (6 bases). The V and J ends lost 3 bases and 2 bases respectively, with 10 bases between them. Germline CDR1 is MGHRA and CDR2 is YSYEKL. This CDR3 is 14 amino acids long. CDR3 protein: CASSQTQGNYGYTF. For the CDR3, the DNA is TGCGCCAGCAGCCAGACACAGGGCAACTATGGCTACACCTTC.

The CDR3 reads CASSRVTRVDGYTF. Written as DNA, the CDR3 is TGCGCCAGCAGCAGGGTAACCAGGGTGGACGGCTACACCTTC. The chain combines TRBV5-1 with TRBJ1-2; D perhaps matches TRBD1 (5 bases). V lost 4 bases and J lost 8, with 18 bases in between. The CDR3 extends over 14 amino acids. The germline gives CDR1 SGHRS, CDR2 YFSETQ.

V and J are TRBV6-4 and TRBJ2-1; D might be TRBD1 (5 bases). V dropped 3 bases and J dropped 0 bases, with 9 bases sitting between them. This CDR3 contains 15 residues. The germline gives CDR1 MRHNA, CDR2 SNTAGT. DNA for the CDR3: TGTGCCAGCAGTGATGGGGCTAGCTCCTACAATGAGCAGTTCTTC. Protein sequence: CASSDGASSYNEQFF.

This clonotype was detected a few times. The chain uses TRBV25-1 and TRBJ2-7; D ambiguous. Trimming cost V 8 bases and J 2 bases, with 13 bases left between them. The CDR3 length is 13 residues. Germline V gives CDR1 MGHDK, CDR2 SYGVNS. The CDR3 reads CASEGRPTYEQYF. The CDR3 nucleotides read TGTGCCAGCGAAGGACGCCCAACCTACGAGCAGTACTTC.

V and J are TRBV7-9 and TRBJ2-1; a weak D match, TRBD2 (5 bases). Germline CDR1 SEHNR, CDR2 FQNEAQ (reference sequence). This CDR3 has 16 amino acids. Trimming pared 1 base from V and 2 bases from J, leaving 12 bases between. The DNA for the CDR3 is TGTGCCAGCAGCTTAGTTGGGAGTCCCGCCTACAATGAGCAGTTCTTC. It translates to CASSLVGSPAYNEQFF.

Only a few counts were recorded for this clonotype. V gene TRBV5-1 combines with J gene TRBJ1-5; the D gene is possibly TRBD1 (5 bases). Trimming removed 4 bases from V and 0 bases from J, with 11 bases in between. CDR3 length: 15 amino acids. In germline, CDR1 is SGHRS, CDR2 YFSETQ. Here the CDR3 reads CASSPGHPSNQPQHF. The CDR3 DNA is TGCGCCAGCAGCCCCGGACACCCTAGCAATCAGCCCCAGCATTTT.